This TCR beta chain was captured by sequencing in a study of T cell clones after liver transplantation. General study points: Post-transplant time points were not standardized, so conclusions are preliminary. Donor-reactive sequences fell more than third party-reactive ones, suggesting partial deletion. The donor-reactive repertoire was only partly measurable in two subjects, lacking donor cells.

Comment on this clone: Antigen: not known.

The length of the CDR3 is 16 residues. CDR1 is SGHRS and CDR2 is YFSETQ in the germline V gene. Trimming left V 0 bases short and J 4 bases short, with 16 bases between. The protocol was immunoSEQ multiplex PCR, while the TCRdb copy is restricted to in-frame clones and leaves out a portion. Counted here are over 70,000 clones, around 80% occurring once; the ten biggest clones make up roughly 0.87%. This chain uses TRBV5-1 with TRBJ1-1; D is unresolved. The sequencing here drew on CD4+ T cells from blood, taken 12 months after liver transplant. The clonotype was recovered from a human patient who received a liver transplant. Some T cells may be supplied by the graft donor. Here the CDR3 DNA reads TGCGCCAGCAGCTTGGTGGTTGGCAGACCCTCCACTGAAGCTTTCTTT. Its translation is CASSLVVGRPSTEAFF.